This T cell receptor beta chain was documented in a study of cytomegalovirus exposure and HLA in healthy donors. Study summary: Earlier, approximately 190 million T cells were analyzed, and around 100 million unique TCR beta sequences were found among them.

In the PCR, 60 Vbeta and 13 Jbeta primers were used. Sequenced by immunoSEQ multiplex PCR; TCRdb stores in-frame clones only, minus some. The profile covers about 260,000 clones, with 84% appearing a single time and 1.5% to 2% taken by the ten largest. From germline, CDR1 is SQVTM and CDR2 ANQGSEA. Trimming took 5 bases from V and 3 from J; bases not matched to a gene: 13. This CDR3 spans 16 amino acids. The chain uses TRBV29-1 and TRBJ2-1; 7 nucleotides match TRBD1. Material: PBMCs. This TCR was recovered from a woman aged 40 to 50 in good health and CMV-seropositive. CDR3 residues: CSVLDRRQGIYNEQFF. The CDR3 DNA reads as TGCAGCGTTCTAGACCGTAGACAGGGAATCTACAATGAGCAGTTCTTC.